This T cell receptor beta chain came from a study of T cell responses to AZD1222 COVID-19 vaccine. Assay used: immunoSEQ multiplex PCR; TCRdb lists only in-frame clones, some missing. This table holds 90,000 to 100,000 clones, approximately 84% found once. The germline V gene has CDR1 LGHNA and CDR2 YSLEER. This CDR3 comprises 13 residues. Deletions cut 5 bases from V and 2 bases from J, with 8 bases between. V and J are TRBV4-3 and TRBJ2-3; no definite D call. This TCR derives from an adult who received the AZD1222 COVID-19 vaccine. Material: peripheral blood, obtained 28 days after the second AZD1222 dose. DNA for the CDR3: TGCGCCAGCAGCGGGTTGGTCACAGATACGCAGTATTTT. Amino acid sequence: CASSGLVTDTQYF.